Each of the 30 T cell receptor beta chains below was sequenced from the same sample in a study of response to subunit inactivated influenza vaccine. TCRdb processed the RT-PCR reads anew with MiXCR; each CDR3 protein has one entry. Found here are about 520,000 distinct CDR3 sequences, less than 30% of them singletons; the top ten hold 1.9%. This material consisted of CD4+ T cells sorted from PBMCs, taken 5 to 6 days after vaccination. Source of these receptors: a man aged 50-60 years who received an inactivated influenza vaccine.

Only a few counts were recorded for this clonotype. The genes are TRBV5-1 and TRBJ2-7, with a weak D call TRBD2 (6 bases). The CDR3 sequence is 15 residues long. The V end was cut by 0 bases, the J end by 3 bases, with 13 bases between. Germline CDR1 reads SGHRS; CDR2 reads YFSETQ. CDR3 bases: TGCGCCAGCAGCTTGGCCCCCCGGGACTTCTACGAGCAGTACTTC. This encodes CASSLAPRDFYEQYF.

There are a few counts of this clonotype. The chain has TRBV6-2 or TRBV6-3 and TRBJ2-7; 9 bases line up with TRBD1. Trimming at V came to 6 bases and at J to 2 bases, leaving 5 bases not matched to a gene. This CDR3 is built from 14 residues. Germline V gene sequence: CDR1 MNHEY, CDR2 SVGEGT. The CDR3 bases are TGTGCCAGCAGAAAGAGGGACAGGGCCTACGAGCAGTACTTC. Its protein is CASRKRDRAYEQYF.

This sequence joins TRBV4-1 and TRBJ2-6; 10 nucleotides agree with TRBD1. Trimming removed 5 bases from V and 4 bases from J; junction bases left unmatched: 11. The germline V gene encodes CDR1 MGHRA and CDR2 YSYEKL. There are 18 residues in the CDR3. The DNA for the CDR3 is TGCGCCAGCAGCGGACAGGGGGTTCGCCTTTTCGGGGCCAACGTCCTGACTTTC. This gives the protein CASSGQGVRLFGANVLTF.

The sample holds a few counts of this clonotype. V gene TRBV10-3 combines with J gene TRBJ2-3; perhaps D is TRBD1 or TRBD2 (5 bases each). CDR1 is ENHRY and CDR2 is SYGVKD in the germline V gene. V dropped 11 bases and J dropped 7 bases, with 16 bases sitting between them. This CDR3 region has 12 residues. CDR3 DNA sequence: TGTGCCGCTGGGGGAGAAAGGTATACGCAGTATTTT. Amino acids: CAAGGERYTQYF.

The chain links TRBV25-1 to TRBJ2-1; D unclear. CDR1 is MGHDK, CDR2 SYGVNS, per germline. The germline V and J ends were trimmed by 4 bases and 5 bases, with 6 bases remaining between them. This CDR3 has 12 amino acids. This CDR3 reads CASSGLNNEQFF. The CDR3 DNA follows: TGTGCCAGCAGTGGGCTAAACAATGAGCAGTTCTTC.

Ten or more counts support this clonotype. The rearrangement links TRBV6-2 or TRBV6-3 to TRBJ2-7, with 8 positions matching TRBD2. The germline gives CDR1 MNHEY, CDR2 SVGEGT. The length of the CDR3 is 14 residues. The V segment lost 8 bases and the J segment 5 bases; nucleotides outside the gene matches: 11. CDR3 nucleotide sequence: TGTGCCAGCGCAAAGCGGGAGCACACCCACGAGCAGTACTTC. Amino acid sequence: CASAKREHTHEQYF.

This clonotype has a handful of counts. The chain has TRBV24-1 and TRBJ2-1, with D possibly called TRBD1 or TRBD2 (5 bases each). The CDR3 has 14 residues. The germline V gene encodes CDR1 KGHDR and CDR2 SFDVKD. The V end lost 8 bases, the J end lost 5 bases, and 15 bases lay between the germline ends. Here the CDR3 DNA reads TGTGCCACCACCGAGGGGAGAGGAAACAATGAGCAGTTCTTC. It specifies CATTEGRGNNEQFF.

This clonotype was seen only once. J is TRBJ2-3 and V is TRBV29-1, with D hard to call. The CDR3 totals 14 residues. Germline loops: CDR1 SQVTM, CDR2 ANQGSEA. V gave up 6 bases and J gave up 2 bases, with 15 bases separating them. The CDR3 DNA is TGCAGCGTGGGGTCGTACAGATACACAGATACGCAGTATTTT. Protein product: CSVGSYRYTDTQYF.

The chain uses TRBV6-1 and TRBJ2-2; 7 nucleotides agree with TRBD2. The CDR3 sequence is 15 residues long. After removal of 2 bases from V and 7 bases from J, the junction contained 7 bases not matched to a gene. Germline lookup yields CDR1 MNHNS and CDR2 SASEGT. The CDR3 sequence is CASSERLAVIGELFF. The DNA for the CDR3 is TGTGCCAGCAGTGAAAGGCTAGCGGTAATCGGGGAGCTGTTTTTT.

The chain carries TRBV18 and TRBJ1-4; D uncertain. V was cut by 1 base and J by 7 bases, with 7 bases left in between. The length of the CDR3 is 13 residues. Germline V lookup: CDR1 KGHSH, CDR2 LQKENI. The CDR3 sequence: CASSPLEGEKLFF. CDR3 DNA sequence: TGTGCCAGCTCACCACTAGAGGGTGAAAAACTGTTTTTT. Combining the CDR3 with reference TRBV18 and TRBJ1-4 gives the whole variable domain NAGVMQNPRHLVRRRGQEARLRCSPMKGHSHVYWYRQLPEEGLKFMVYLQKENIIDESGMPKERFSAEFPKEGPSILRIQQVVRGDSAAYFCASSPLEGEKLFFGSGTQLSVL.

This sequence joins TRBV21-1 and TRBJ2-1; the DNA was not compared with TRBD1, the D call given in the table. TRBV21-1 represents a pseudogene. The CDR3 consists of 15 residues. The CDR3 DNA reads TGTGCCAGCAGCAAAGGGGGGGTGCGGGGAAATGAGCAGTTCTTC. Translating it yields CASSKGGVRGNEQFF.

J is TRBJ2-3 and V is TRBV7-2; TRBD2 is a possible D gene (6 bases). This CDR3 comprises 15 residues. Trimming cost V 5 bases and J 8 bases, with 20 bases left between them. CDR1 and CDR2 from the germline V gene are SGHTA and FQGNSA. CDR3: CASSDWTSGGATQYF. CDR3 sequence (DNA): TGTGCCAGCAGCGACTGGACATCGGGCGGGGCTACGCAGTATTTT.

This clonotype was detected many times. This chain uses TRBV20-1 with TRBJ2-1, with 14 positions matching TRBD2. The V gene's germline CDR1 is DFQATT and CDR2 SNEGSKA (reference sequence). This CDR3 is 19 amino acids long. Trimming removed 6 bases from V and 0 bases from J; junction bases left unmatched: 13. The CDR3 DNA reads TGCAGTGCAGACCGGGGACTAGCGGGAGTAGGAGTCTCCTACAATGAGCAGTTCTTC. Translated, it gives CSADRGLAGVGVSYNEQFF.

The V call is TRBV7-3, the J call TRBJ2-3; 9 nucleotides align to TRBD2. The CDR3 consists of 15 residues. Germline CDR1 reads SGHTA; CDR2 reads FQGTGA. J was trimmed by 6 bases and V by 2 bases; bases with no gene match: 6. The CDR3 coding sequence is TGTGCCAGCAGCTTAGGGCTAGCGGGATTTGATACGCAGTATTTT. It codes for CASSLGLAGFDTQYF.

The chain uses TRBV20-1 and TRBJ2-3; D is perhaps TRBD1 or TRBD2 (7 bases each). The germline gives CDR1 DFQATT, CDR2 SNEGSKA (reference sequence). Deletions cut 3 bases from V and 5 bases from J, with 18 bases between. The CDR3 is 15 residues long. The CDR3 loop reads CSARDGGPGGDTQYF. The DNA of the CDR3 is TGCAGTGCTAGGGACGGGGGGCCAGGGGGAGATACGCAGTATTTT.

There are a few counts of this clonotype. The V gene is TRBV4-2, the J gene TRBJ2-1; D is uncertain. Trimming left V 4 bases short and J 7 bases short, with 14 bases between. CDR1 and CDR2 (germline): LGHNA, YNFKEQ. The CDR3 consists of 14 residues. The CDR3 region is CASSPGRTTNEQFF. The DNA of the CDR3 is TGTGCCAGCAGCCCAGGCCGGACCACGAATGAGCAGTTCTTC.

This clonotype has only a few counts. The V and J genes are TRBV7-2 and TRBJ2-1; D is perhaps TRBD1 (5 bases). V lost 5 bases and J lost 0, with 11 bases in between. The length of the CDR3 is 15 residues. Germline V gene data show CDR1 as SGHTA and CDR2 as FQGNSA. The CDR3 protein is CASSPQVSSYNEQFF. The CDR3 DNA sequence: TGTGCCAGCAGCCCACAGGTCAGCTCCTACAATGAGCAGTTCTTC. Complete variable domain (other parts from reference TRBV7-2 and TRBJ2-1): GAGVSQSPSNKVTEKGKDVELRCDPISGHTALYWYRQSLGQGLEFLIYFQGNSAPDKSGLPSDRFSAERTGGSVSTLTIQRTQQEDSAVYLCASSPQVSSYNEQFFGPGTRLTVL.

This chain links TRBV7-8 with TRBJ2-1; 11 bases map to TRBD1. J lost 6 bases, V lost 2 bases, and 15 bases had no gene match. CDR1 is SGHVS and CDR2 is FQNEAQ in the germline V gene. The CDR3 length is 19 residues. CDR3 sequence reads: CASSLKDRGLGSPFNEQFF. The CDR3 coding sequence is TGTGCCAGCAGCTTAAAGGACAGGGGGCTCGGGAGCCCTTTCAATGAGCAGTTCTTC.

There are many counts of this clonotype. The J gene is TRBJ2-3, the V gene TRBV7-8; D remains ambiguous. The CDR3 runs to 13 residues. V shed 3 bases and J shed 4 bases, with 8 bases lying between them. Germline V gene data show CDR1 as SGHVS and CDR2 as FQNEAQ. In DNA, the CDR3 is TGTGCCAGCAGCTTTCGCGGTGCAGATACGCAGTATTTT. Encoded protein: CASSFRGADTQYF.

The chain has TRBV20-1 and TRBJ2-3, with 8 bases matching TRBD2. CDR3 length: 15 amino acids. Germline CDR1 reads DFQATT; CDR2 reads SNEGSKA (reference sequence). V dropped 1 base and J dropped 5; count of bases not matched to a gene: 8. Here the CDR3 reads CSARAGGLVEDTQYF. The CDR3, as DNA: TGCAGTGCTAGAGCGGGGGGGCTTGTTGAAGATACGCAGTATTTT.

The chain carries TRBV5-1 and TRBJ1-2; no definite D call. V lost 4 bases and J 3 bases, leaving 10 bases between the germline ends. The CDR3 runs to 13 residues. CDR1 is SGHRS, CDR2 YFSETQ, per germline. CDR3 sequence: CASSPPDYYGYTF. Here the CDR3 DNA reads TGCGCCAGCAGCCCCCCGGACTACTATGGCTACACCTTC.

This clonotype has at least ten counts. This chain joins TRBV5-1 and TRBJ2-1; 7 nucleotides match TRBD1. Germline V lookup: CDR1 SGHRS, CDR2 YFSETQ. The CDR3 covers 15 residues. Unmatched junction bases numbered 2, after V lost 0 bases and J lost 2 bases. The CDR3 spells CASSLEQGAYNEQFF. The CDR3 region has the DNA TGCGCCAGCAGCTTGGAGCAGGGGGCCTACAATGAGCAGTTCTTC.

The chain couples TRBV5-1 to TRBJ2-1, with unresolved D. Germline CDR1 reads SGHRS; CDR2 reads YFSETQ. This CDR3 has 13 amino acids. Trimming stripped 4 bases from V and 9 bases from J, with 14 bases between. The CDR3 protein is CASSPDNTGEQFF. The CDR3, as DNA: TGCGCCAGCAGCCCGGATAACACCGGTGAGCAGTTCTTC.

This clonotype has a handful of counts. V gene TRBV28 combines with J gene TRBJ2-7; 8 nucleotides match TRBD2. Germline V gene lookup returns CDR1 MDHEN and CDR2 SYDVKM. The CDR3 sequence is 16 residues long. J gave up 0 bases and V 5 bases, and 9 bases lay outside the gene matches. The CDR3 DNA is TGTGCCAGCAGTATAGGTAGCGGGATAAGCTCCTACGAGCAGTACTTC. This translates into CASSIGSGISSYEQYF.

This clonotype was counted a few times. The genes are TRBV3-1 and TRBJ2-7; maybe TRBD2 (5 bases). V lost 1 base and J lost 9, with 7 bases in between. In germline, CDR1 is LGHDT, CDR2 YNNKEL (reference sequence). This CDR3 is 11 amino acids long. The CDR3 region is CASSQGRGQYF. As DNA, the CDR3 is TGTGCCAGCAGCCAAGGACGGGGGCAGTACTTC.

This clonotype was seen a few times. CDR3 loop: CASSLAGFSGSQETQYF. As DNA, the CDR3 is TGCGCCAGCAGCTTGGCCGGTTTTTCTGGCAGTCAAGAGACCCAGTACTTC. V gene TRBV5-1 combines with J gene TRBJ2-5; D unclear. This CDR3 is built from 17 residues. Trimming took off 0 bases at V and 2 bases at J, with 17 bases between the two ends. Germline-derived CDR1 and CDR2 are SGHRS and YFSETQ.

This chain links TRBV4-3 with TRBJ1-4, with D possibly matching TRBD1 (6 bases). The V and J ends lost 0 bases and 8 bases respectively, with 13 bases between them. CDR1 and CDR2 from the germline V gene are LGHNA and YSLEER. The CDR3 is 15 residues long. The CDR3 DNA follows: TGCGCCAGCAGCCAAGAAGGGGGGGCCCGGGAAAAACTGTTTTTT. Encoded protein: CASSQEGGAREKLFF.

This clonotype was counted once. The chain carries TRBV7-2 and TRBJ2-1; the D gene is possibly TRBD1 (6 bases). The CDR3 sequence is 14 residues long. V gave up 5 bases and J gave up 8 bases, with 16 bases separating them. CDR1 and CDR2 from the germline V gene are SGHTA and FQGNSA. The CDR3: CASSGWDKEYEQFF. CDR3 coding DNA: TGTGCCAGCAGCGGATGGGACAAGGAATATGAGCAGTTCTTC.

DNA for the CDR3: TGTGCCAGCAGTAACACACAGGGAGGCGAGCAGTACTTC. The encoded protein is CASSNTQGGEQYF. The V and J genes are TRBV28 and TRBJ2-7, with D perhaps given as TRBD1 or TRBD2 (6 bases each). CDR3 size: 13 residues. Germline V gene data show CDR1 as MDHEN and CDR2 as SYDVKM. V shed 5 bases and J shed 6 bases, with 14 bases lying between them.

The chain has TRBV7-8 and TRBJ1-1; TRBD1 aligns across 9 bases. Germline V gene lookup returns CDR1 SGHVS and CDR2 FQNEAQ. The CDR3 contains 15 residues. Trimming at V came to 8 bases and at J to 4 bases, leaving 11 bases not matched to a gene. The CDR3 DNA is TGTGCCAGCTTTATAGCGGGACAGGGAGGCACTGAAGCTTTCTTT. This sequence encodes CASFIAGQGGTEAFF.